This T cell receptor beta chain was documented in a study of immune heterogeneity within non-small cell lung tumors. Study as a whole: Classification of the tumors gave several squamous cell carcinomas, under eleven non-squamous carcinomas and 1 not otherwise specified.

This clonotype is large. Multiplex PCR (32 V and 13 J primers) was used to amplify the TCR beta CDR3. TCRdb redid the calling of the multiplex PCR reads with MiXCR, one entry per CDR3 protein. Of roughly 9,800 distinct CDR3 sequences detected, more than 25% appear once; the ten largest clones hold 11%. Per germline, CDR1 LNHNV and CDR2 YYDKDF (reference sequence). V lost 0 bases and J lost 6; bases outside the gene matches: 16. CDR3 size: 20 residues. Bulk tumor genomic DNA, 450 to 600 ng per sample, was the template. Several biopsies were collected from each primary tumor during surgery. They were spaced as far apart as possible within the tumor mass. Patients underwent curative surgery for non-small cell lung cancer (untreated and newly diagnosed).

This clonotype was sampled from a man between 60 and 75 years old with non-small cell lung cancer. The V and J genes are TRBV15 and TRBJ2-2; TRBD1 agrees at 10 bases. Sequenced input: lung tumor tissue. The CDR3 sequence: CATSRERTGTGVGRAGELFF. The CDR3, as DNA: TGTGCCACCAGCAGAGAAAGGACCGGGACAGGGGTCGGGAGGGCCGGGGAGCTGTTTTTT.